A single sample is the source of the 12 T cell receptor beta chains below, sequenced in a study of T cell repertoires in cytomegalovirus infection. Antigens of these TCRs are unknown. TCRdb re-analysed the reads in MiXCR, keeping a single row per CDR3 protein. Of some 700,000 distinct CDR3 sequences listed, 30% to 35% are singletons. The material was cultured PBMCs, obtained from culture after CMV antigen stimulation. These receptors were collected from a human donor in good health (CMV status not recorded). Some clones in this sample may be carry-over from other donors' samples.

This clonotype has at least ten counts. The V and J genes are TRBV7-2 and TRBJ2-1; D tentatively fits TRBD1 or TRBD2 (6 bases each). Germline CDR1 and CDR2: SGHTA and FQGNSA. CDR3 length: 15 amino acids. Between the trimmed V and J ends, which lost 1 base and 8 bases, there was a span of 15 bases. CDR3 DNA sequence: TGTGCCAGCAGCTTAGACGGGGGCTACATATATGAGCAGTTCTTC. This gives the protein CASSLDGGYIYEQFF.

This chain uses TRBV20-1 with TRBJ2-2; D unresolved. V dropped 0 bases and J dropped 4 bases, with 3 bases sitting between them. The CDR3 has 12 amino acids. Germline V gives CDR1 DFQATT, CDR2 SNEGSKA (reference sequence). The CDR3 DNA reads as TGCAGTGCTAGAGAGGTCACCGGGGAGCTGTTTTTT. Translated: CSAREVTGELFF.

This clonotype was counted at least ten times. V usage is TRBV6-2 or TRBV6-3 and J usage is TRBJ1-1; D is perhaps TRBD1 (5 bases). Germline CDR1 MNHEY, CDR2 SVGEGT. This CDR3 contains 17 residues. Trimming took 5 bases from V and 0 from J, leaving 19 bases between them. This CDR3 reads CASSLRGRRIMNTEAFF. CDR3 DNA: TGTGCCAGCAGTCTTCGGGGCAGGAGAATTATGAACACTGAAGCTTTCTTT.

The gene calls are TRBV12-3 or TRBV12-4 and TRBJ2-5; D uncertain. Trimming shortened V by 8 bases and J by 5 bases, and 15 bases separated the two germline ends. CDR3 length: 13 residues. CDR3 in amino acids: CASAPLRAETQYF. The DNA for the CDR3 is TGTGCCAGCGCTCCATTAAGGGCGGAGACCCAGTACTTC.

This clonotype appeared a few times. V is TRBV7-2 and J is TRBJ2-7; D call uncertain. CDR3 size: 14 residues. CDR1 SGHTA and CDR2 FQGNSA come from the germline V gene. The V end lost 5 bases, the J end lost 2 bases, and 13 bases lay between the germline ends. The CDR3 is CASSPPRHPYEQYF. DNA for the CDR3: TGTGCCAGCAGCCCGCCGAGACACCCCTACGAGCAGTACTTC.

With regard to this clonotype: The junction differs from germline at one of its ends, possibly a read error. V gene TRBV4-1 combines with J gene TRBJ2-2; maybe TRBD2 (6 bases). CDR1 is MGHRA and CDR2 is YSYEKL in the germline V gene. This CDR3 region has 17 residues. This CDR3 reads CASSQDPAGPGGGELFF. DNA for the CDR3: TGTGCCAGCAGCCAAGATCCGGCAGGGCCCGGGGGCGGGGAGCTGTTTTTT.

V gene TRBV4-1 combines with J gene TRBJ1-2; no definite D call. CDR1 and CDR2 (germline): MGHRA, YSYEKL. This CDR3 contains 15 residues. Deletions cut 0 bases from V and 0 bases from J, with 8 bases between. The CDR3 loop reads CASSQERVANYGYTF. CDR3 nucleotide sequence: TGCGCCAGCAGCCAAGAACGGGTAGCTAACTATGGCTACACCTTC.

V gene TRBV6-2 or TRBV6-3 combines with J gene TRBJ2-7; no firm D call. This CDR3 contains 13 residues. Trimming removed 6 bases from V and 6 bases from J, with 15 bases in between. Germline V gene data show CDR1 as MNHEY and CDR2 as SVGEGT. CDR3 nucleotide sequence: TGTGCCAGCAGCTCTTCGACCCACAGCGAGCAGTACTTC. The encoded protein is CASSSSTHSEQYF.

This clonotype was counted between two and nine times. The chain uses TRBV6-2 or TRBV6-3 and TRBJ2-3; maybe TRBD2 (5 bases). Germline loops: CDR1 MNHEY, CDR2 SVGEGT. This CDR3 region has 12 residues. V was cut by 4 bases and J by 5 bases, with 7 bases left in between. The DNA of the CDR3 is TGTGCCAGCAGTTGGAGGAGAGATACGCAGTATTTT. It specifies CASSWRRDTQYF.

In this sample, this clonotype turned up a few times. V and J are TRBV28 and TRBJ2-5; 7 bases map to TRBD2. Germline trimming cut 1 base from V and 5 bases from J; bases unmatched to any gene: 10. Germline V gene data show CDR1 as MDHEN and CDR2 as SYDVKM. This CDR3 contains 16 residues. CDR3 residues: CASSLLWGSGLETQYF. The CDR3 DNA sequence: TGTGCCAGCAGTTTATTATGGGGTAGCGGGCTTGAGACCCAGTACTTC.

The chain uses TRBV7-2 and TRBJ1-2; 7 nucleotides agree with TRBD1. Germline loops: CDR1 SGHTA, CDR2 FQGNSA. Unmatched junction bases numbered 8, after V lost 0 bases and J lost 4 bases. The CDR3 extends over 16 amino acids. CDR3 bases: TGTGCCAGCAGCTTAGCAGGCCTAGGGGGCCCCTATGGCTACACCTTC. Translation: CASSLAGLGGPYGYTF.

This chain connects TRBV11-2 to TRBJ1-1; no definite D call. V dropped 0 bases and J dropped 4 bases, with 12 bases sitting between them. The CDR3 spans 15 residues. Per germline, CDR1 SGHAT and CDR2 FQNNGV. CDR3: CASSLDSRVRTEAFF. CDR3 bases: TGTGCCAGCAGCTTAGATTCGAGGGTTCGCACTGAAGCTTTCTTT.